Each of the 14 T cell receptor beta chains below was sequenced from the same sample in a study of a mutant IDH1 vaccine in newly diagnosed glioma. TCRdb's table, derived via immunoSEQ multiplex PCR, lists solely in-frame clones and lacks some. This sample has roughly 57,000 clones; over 75% occur once, and the top ten carry roughly 2.1%. Their specific antigens are unknown. Described time point: week 11, during vaccination. It was 300 ug of mutant IDH1 20-mer peptide that made up each vaccine dose, given with topical imiquimod. Material: PBMCs, obtained from a glioma patient whose treatment included an IDH1 peptide vaccine. These receptor sequences come from a middle-aged man with glioma.

This chain links TRBV6-1 with TRBJ1-4; 8 nucleotides agree with TRBD1. Trimming at V came to 0 bases and at J to 10 bases, leaving 4 bases not matched to a gene. Germline V lookup: CDR1 MNHNS, CDR2 SASEGT. The CDR3 contains 14 residues. The CDR3 DNA follows: TGTGCCAGCAGTGAAGCAGGACAGGGTGGAAAACTGTTTTTT. It yields the protein CASSEAGQGGKLFF.

The chain couples TRBV15 to TRBJ1-4, with D hard to call. V was cut by 0 bases and J by 7 bases, with 12 bases left in between. Germline values: CDR1 LNHNV, CDR2 YYDKDF (reference sequence). This CDR3 comprises 15 residues. The CDR3 loop is CATSRDWEGGEKLFF. DNA for the CDR3: TGTGCCACCAGCAGAGATTGGGAAGGAGGTGAAAAACTGTTTTTT.

This chain links TRBV21-1 with TRBJ1-1; TRBD1 is taken as the D call from the table, unchecked against the DNA. TRBV21-1 is a pseudogene segment. This CDR3 is 17 amino acids long. The CDR3 DNA sequence: TGTGCCAGCATCCCAGACCTAGGACAGTTACCGAACACTGAAGCTTTCTTT. Translation gives CASIPDLGQLPNTEAFF.

This clone was seen just once. The chain recombines TRBV6-5 with TRBJ2-7; 10 nucleotides match TRBD2. V lost 5 bases and J lost 1; bases outside the gene matches: 5. Looked up from germline, CDR1 is MNHEY and CDR2 is SVGAGI. The CDR3 is 15 amino acids. DNA for the CDR3: TGTGCCAGCAGTAAACCTAGCGGGAGATCCTACGAGCAGTACTTC. Translation: CASSKPSGRSYEQYF.

The genes are TRBV25-1 and TRBJ2-3; TRBD2 is a possible D gene (5 bases). Trimming took off 2 bases at V and 4 bases at J, with 19 bases between the two ends. CDR1 MGHDK and CDR2 SYGVNS come from the germline V gene. The CDR3 runs 17 residues. The CDR3 nucleotides are TGTGCCAGCAGTGAACCCCCCCGCGGGTGGAAGCCAGATACGCAGTATTTT. Protein: CASSEPPRGWKPDTQYF.

The chain is built from TRBV6-5 and TRBJ1-2; weak D call: TRBD1 (5 bases). The CDR3 runs 12 residues. In germline, CDR1 is MNHEY, CDR2 SVGAGI. Trimming took 0 bases from V and 6 from J, leaving 5 bases between them. The chain's CDR3 is CASSYSGDGYTF. CDR3 coding DNA: TGTGCCAGCAGTTACTCGGGGGATGGCTACACCTTC.

The chain recombines TRBV5-4 with TRBJ1-4; D may be TRBD1 (5 bases). With 5 bases removed from V and 1 base from J, the gap between germline ends came to 12 bases. Germline V lookup: CDR1 SGHNT, CDR2 YYREEE (reference sequence). This CDR3 has 15 amino acids. The chain's CDR3 is CASRGEGGTNEKLFF. The CDR3 nucleotides are TGTGCCAGCAGGGGGGAGGGTGGAACTAATGAAAAACTGTTTTTT.

The chain employs TRBV14 and TRBJ2-1, with a weak D call TRBD2 (5 bases). The ends were cut back, 8 bases at V and 4 bases at J, with 12 bases in the middle. Germline loops: CDR1 SGHDN, CDR2 FVKESK. CDR3 length: 13 residues. The CDR3 nucleotides are TGTGCCAGCTCGAAGGCGGGTTACAATGAGCAGTTCTTC. It is translated as CASSKAGYNEQFF.

This clone has just a few counts. The chain carries TRBV4-1 and TRBJ2-7; 8 bases agree with TRBD2. The CDR3 is 16 residues long. Germline lookup yields CDR1 MGHRA and CDR2 YSYEKL. V dropped 1 base and J dropped 2; count of bases not matched to a gene: 7. Here the CDR3 DNA reads TGCGCCAGCAGCCAAGTGCCTAGCGGGCTGCCCTACGAGCAGTACTTC. Translating gives CASSQVPSGLPYEQYF.

The V call is TRBV5-5, the J call TRBJ1-2; D possibly corresponds to TRBD1 (6 bases). From germline, CDR1 is SGHKS and CDR2 YYEKEE (reference sequence). The V gene lost 4 bases and the J gene lost 6 bases, with 22 bases spanning the gap. The CDR3 length is 16 residues. The CDR3 nucleotides are TGTGCCAGCAGCCCACTCCTAAGACAGGACGTAAATGGCTACACCTTC. Its protein is CASSPLLRQDVNGYTF.

CDR3 DNA sequence: TGTGCCAGCAGCTTAAACCCCGGGGGCGAGCAGTACTTC. Translating it yields CASSLNPGGEQYF. The chain recombines TRBV7-2 with TRBJ2-7; D possibly corresponds to TRBD2 (6 bases). V lost 2 bases and J lost 6, with 11 bases in between. The CDR3 contains 13 residues. Per germline, CDR1 SGHTA and CDR2 FQGNSA. Full variable domain (outside the CDR3, taken from reference TRBV7-2 and TRBJ2-7): GAGVSQSPSNKVTEKGKDVELRCDPISGHTALYWYRQSLGQGLEFLIYFQGNSAPDKSGLPSDRFSAERTGGSVSTLTIQRTQQEDSAVYLCASSLNPGGEQYFGPGTRLTVT.

The chain links TRBV7-8 to TRBJ2-7, with 8 bases aligning to TRBD2. CDR3 length: 17 residues. V gave up 3 bases and J gave up 3 bases; unmatched junction bases: 13. CDR1 and CDR2 (germline): SGHVS, FQNEAQ. CDR3 region: CASSFAYSREGGYEQYF. CDR3 DNA sequence: TGTGCCAGCAGCTTTGCCTATTCACGGGAGGGAGGCTACGAGCAGTACTTC. Together with reference TRBV7-8 and TRBJ2-7, the CDR3 gives the full variable domain: GAGVSQSPRYKVAKRGQDVALRCDPISGHVSLFWYQQALGQGPEFLTYFQNEAQLDKSGLPSDRFFAERPEGSVSTLKIQRTQQEDSAVYLCASSFAYSREGGYEQYFGPGTRLTVT.

This clone was detected a few times. The V and J genes are TRBV14 and TRBJ2-2, with D perhaps matching TRBD1 (6 bases). The CDR3 has 17 residues. CDR1 is SGHDN and CDR2 is FVKESK in the germline V gene. The V gene lost 6 bases and the J gene lost 6 bases, with 23 bases spanning the gap. CDR3 in amino acids: CASRGSEQGPIAGELFF. The CDR3 bases are TGTGCCAGCAGGGGAAGTGAACAGGGACCCATCGCCGGGGAGCTGTTTTTT.

The chain uses TRBV27 and TRBJ1-4, with 9 bases matching TRBD1. The CDR3 is 17 residues long. The V and J ends lost 6 bases and 0 bases, in that order; junction bases with no gene match: 8. CDR1 and CDR2 from the germline V gene are MNHEY and SMNVEV (reference sequence). The CDR3 DNA sequence: TGTGCCAGCAGCCCGGGACAGGGCTTAGCAACTAATGAAAAACTGTTTTTT. This codes for CASSPGQGLATNEKLFF.